This T cell receptor beta chain was found in a study of cytomegalovirus exposure and HLA in healthy donors. Study overall: About 77 million unique TCRs from HLA-typed donors made up an early data release.

Donors likely had unrecorded immune exposures despite being nominally healthy when sampled. Study-level results: Being indistinguishable, some V segments were excluded, TRBV6-2 and TRBV6-3 among them. With later analysis, a missense DCLRE1C variant became linked to TCR beta V- and J-gene trimming.

Amplification used 60 Vbeta primers and 13 Jbeta primers. Clones were sequenced by immunoSEQ multiplex PCR, and TCRdb holds only the in-frame ones, with some missing. The sample yields 93,000 or so clones, approximately 85% seen once. Details on this clone: Its target is not known.

Trimming removed 10 bases at V and 9 bases at J, with 22 bases between. This CDR3 contains 14 residues. The TCR originated in a young woman in good health and CMV-seropositive. Sequenced material: PBMCs. This chain uses TRBV6-7 with TRBJ2-1; the D gene is possibly TRBD2 (6 bases). TRBV6-7 is treated as an ORF (open reading frame) with a function not yet certain. As DNA, the CDR3 is TGTGCCATCCAAAGCGGGTGCCTACCCGGTGAGCAGTTCTTC. Translation: CAIQSGCLPGEQFF.